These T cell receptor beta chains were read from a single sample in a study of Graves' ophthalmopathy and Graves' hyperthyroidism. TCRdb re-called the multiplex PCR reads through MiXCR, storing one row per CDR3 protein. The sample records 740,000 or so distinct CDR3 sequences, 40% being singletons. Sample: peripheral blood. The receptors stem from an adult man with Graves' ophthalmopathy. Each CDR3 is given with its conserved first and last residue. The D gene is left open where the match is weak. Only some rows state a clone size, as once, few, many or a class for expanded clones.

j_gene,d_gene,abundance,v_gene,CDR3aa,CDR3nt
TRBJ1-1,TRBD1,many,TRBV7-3,CASSLTGGNTEAFF,TGTGCCAGTAGCCTGACAGGGGGGAACACTGAAGCTTTCTTT
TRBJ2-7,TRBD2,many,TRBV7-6,CASSTGGADEQYF,TGTGCCAGCAGCACCGGGGGGGCCGACGAGCAGTACTTC
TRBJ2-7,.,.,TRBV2,CASTGPQYEQYF,TGTGCCAGCACCGGACCCCAATACGAGCAGTACTTC
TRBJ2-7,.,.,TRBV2,CASSYLGREYEQYF,TGTGCCAGCAGTTACCTCGGCAGGGAATACGAGCAGTACTTC
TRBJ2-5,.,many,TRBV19,CASSIDAQETQYF,TGTGCCAGTAGCATCGATGCCCAAGAGACCCAGTACTTC
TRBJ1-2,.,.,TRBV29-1,CSAQNAIGGYTF,TGCAGCGCCCAAAACGCAATAGGGGGCTACACCTTC
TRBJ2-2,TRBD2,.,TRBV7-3,CASSSWVSGSGTGELFF,TGTGCCAGCAGCTCGTGGGTTAGCGGGAGTGGCACCGGGGAGCTGTTTTTT
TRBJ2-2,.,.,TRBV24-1,CATSDGGANTGELFF,TGTGCCACCAGTGACGGCGGAGCGAACACCGGGGAGCTGTTTTTT
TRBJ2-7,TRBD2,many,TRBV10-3,CAISIAGGPYEQYF,TGTGCCATCAGCATAGCGGGGGGGCCTTACGAGCAGTACTTC
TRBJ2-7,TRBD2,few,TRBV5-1,CASSFTTSGRAAYEQYF,TGCGCCAGCAGCTTTACAACTAGCGGGAGGGCCGCCTACGAGCAGTACTTC
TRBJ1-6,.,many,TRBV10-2,CASSSREPTLSSPLHF,TGCGCCAGCAGCTCGAGGGAACCCACCCTTTCCTCACCCCTCCACTTT
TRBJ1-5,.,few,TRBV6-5,CASSSLVEIHF,TGTGCCAGCAGTTCCCTAGTGGAAATTCATTTT
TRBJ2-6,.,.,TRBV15,CATSRGTYGANVLTF,TGTGCCACCAGCAGAGGGACGTACGGGGCCAACGTCCTGACTTTC
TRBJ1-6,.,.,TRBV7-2,CASSQGRRPSPLHF,TGTGCCAGCAGCCAAGGTAGAAGACCTTCACCCCTCCACTTT
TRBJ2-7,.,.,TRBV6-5,CASFSGNYEQYF,TGTGCCAGCTTTTCGGGAAACTACGAGCAGTACTTC
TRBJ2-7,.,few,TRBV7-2,CASSLGPVWEQYF,TGTGCCAGCAGCTTAGGTCCGGTTTGGGAGCAGTACTTC
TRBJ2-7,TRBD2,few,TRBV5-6,CASSQLVAGDDYEQYF,TGTGCCAGCAGCCAGCTGGTGGCGGGGGACGACTACGAGCAGTACTTC
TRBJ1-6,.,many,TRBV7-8,CASSLVAENSPLHF,TGTGCCAGCAGCTTAGTTGCGGAGAACTCACCCCTCCACTTT
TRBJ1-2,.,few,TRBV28,CASRPMGRDGYTF,TGTGCCAGCAGGCCGATGGGTCGCGATGGCTACACCTTC
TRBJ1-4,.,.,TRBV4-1,CASSQLFWTTNEKLFF,TGCGCCAGCAGCCAACTTTTCTGGACAACTAATGAAAAACTGTTTTTT
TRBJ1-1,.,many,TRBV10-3,CAVRGVTEAFF,TGTGCCGTCCGGGGGGTAACTGAAGCTTTCTTT
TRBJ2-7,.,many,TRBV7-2,CASSLGLELAEQYF,TGTGCCAGCAGCTTAGGCCTAGAGCTAGCCGAGCAGTACTTC
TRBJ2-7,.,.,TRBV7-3,CASSQDPHEESYEQYF,TGCGCCAGCAGCCAAGATCCTCATGAGGAGTCCTACGAGCAGTACTTC
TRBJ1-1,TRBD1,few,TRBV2,CASSSQGQANTEAFF,TGTGCCAGCAGTTCCCAGGGACAGGCGAACACTGAAGCTTTCTTT
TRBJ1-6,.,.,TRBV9,CASSPQRGRDSPLHF,TGTGCCAGCAGTCCCCAGAGAGGGAGAGATTCACCCCTCCACTTT
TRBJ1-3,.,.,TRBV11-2,CASSLDSAWGDTIYF,TGTGCCAGCAGCTTAGATTCTGCCTGGGGAGACACCATATATTTT
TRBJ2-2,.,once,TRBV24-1,CATAASFITGELFF,TGTGCCACCGCGGCTAGCTTTATCACCGGGGAGCTGTTTTTT
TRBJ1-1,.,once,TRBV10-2,CASRLETDTEAFF,TGCGCCAGCAGGTTAGAGACAGACACTGAAGCTTTCTTT
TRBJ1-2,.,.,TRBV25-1,CANRYGYTF,TGTGCCAACAGATATGGCTACACCTTC
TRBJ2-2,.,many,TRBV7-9,CASSLTISGELFF,TGTGCCAGCAGCTTAACAATCTCCGGGGAGCTGTTTTTT
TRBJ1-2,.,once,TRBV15,CASGVKPRTAGQDGYTF,TGTGCCAGCGGAGTGAAGCCTCGGACCGCCGGCCAGGATGGCTACACCTTC
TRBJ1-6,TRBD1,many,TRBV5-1,CASSRQGQTLSPLHF,TGCGCCAGCAGCAGACAGGGGCAGACGCTTTCACCCCTCCACTTT
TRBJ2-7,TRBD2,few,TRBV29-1,CSVESGGHYEQYF,TGCAGCGTTGAAAGCGGGGGGCACTACGAGCAGTACTTC
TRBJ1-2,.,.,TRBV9,CASSVGGRYGDGYTF,TGTGCCAGCAGCGTAGGGGGACGGTATGGGGATGGCTACACCTTC
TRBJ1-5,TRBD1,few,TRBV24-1,CATSDPGTGRHQPQHF,TGTGCCACCAGTGACCCAGGGACAGGGCGGCATCAGCCCCAGCATTTT
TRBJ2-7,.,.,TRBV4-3,CASSQRRGGAYEQYF,TGCGCCAGCAGCCAAAGGCGCGGAGGGGCCTACGAGCAGTACTTC
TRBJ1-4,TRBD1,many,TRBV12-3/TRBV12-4,CASRSDREGEKLFF,TGTGCCAGCAGATCGGACAGGGAAGGCGAAAAACTGTTTTTT
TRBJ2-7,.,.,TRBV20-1,CSARPTGRGFFEQYF,TGCAGTGCTAGACCGACAGGCCGGGGGTTTTTCGAGCAGTACTTC
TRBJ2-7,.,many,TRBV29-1,CSVGTEQTYEQYF,TGCAGCGTTGGGACCGAACAAACCTACGAGCAGTACTTC
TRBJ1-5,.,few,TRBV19,CASSIGVDQPQHF,TGTGCCAGTAGTATAGGGGTCGATCAGCCCCAGCATTTT
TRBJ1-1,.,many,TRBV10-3,CAIIWTEAFF,TGTGCCATCATTTGGACAGAAGCTTTCTTT
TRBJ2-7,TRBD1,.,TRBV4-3,CASSPGQGSTEQYF,TGCGCCAGCAGCCCCGGACAGGGGTCGACTGAGCAGTACTTC
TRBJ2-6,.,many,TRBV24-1,CATSDPTGLSGANVLTF,TGTGCCACCAGTGACCCCACAGGGCTCAGTGGGGCCAACGTCCTGACTTTC
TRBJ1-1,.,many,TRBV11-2,CASSLVGRMNTEAFF,TGTGCCAGCAGCTTAGTCGGCAGGATGAACACTGAAGCTTTCTTT
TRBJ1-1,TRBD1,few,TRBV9,CASRRNRGSPYGAFF,TGTGCCAGCAGGAGGAACAGGGGGTCCCCTTATGGAGCTTTCTTT
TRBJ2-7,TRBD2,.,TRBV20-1,CSATSWGLAMYEQYF,TGCAGTGCTACCTCTTGGGGACTAGCGATGTACGAGCAGTACTTC